This T cell receptor beta chain emerged from a study of T cells in Graves' hyperthyroidism and ophthalmopathy. Worth noting for this clonotype: The antigen remains undetermined.

TCR beta CDR3 region amplification was performed from RNA transcripts. With the HTBI primer set, the TCR CDR3 went through a first round of RT-PCR. TCRdb re-analysed the multiplex PCR reads in MiXCR, keeping a single row per CDR3 protein. The sample yields hundreds of thousands of distinct CDR3 sequences, less than 45% seen once. Germline V CDR1 and CDR2: SEHNR, FQNEAQ (reference sequence). Trimming removed 3 bases at V and 0 bases at J, with 8 bases between. The CDR3 totals 15 residues. Points from the study as a whole: Researchers report that a 13 V-J model separated ophthalmopathy from stable hyperthyroidism. Before onset, by a median of around 6.1 months, the model predicted ophthalmopathy. In blood, most of the thyroid clonotypes expanded above 0.001 were also present.

This receptor was identified in an adult man with Graves' disease, either hyperthyroidism or ophthalmopathy (not recorded which). The J gene is TRBJ2-2, the V gene TRBV7-9, with D perhaps matching TRBD1 (5 bases). Material for sequencing was peripheral blood or thyroid tissue (not recorded which). The CDR3 bases are TGTGCCAGCAGCTTTAAGGGGCCGAACACCGGGGAGCTGTTTTTT. It encodes CASSFKGPNTGELFF.